The entry that follows covers one TCR beta chain sequence. The antigen it binds to is not known. Per-nucleotide qualities are absent, and no much larger clonotype sits a single base away. This sample stems from a study of blood T cell repertoires in COVID-19 (dated by TCRdb to 2020 to 2022). About the study as a whole: Recovered participants in ImmuneRACE Cohort 3 were defined by two consecutive negative NP/OP PCR tests, clearance by a healthcare professional, or resolution of symptoms. A freely available public database, intended as a resource for researchers studying the immune response to SARS-CoV-2, is where the repertoires were released. Sample metadata almost always included a de-identified subject ID, COVID-19 status, age in years and sex. Where available, HLA class I and class II types were taken from metadata supplied by the sample provider and were not determined by assay-based typing. The prospective study material was composed of cDNA or gDNA derived from T cells, B-cell-depleted T cells, or PBMCs. Collaborator samples came from the United States, Italy and Spain and covered acute and convalescent phases of COVID-19. Deeply sampled blood TCRbeta repertoires from subjects exposed to, actively infected with, or recovered from COVID-19 were included in the dataset. Samples were obtained from the ongoing ImmuneRACE study (first 160 participants) and from some 1,300 subjects provided by 6 global collaborators. Study-wide conclusions, independent of this receptor: How much clinical and demographic metadata was included differed by source and by participant, and the metadata was provided uncurated.

The immunoSEQ Assay, a bias-controlled multiplex PCR, was used to amplify TCRbeta CDR3 regions from genomic DNA. Per the original workflow: Nucleated cell counts per sample were estimated from amplification of reference gene primers within the assay. Sequence reads were collapsed and filtered to measure the absolute abundance of every unique TCRbeta CDR3 rearrangement. For each sample, productive Simpson clonality was calculated as the square root of Simpson's diversity index over productive rearrangements. TCRdb carries this immuneACCESS record with in-frame sequences only. Its versions omit some clonotypes, under half of them owing to an unresolved V gene in the studies checked, with the rest unexplained. V, J and clone size were drawn from that table, and D and trimming were deduced from the DNA. The sample table records about 170,000 clones; around 80% of these occur just once. Under 20% of the sample comes from the top ten.

Participants in the prospective study were enrolled through a virtual design, were aged roughly 18 to 100 years, and lived in roughly 26 United States geographic areas. In the prospective study, participants were assigned to cohorts based on the clinical history participants reported in a screening survey and a study questionnaire. In the prospective study, mobile phlebotomists collected whole blood, serum and a nasopharyngeal or oropharyngeal swab from each participant. Over a 2-month period, participants in the prospective study had the option of providing additional blood draws and questionnaires. Prospective study blood samples were shipped either frozen or at room temperature before DNA extraction. V is cut back by 6 bases and J by 8 bases, with 5 bases in the junction unmatched. From the cysteine through the phenylalanine, the CDR3 covers 12 amino acids. CDR3 DNA only is kept here, 36 bases in frame from base 1. CDR1 MDHEN and CDR2 SYDVKM are derived from the germline V gene.

The receptor's source is a woman between 65 and 79 years old in a cohort exposed to, infected with or recovered from COVID-19 (not recorded which). This receptor chain uses TRBV28 and TRBJ1-2; a stretch of 8 junction bases matches TRBD1. The sequenced sample consisted of PBMCs or T cells enriched from blood (not recorded which). The DNA sequence is given as TGTGCCAGCAGCTCAGGGGGCGCGGGCTACACCTTC. Translated, this gives CASSSGGAGYTF.